Here is one T cell receptor beta chain with its context. Described treatment: oral pan-JAK inhibitor, 5-10 mg twice daily. After isolation, RNA underwent reverse transcription to generate cDNA as the sequencing template. Sequencing was performed with immunoSEQ multiplex PCR; in TCRdb, only in-frame clones are kept and a portion is missing. The repertoire holds about 110,000 clones, with approximately 54% as singletons. This sample is part of a study of CD8+ T cells in alopecia areata. Looking at the study overall: The share of scalp area affected provided the severity score for treated patients.

The V end lost 4 bases, the J end lost 2 bases, and 15 bases lay between the germline ends. The CDR3 length is 15 residues. CDR1 is SGHTA, CDR2 FQGNSA, per germline. The rearrangement links TRBV7-2 to TRBJ2-7, with D possibly TRBD2 on 5 matching bases. The TCR comes from a human donor with alopecia areata. This material consisted of CD8+ T cells sorted from blood, taken at week 24, from a patient treated with tofacitinib. CDR3 in DNA: TGTGCCAGCAGCTCAAGGGTGAGAGGGCCCTACGAGCAGTACTTC. Its protein product is CASSSRVRGPYEQYF.